The 4 T cell receptor beta chains below were found in one sample sequenced in a study of regulatory T cells in long-lasting Graves disease. Time point meaning: newly diagnosed GD, antithyroid drugs for less than 3 months. PBMC RNA was the source of the TCR library. Arm-PCR of CDR3 regions and iRepertoire HTBI primers were the basis on which TCR beta libraries were built. TCRdb re-called the multiplex PCR reads through MiXCR, storing one row per CDR3 protein. The sample consists of roughly 430,000 distinct CDR3 sequences, roughly 15% of them appearing once. These same records also appear under a second study, on T cells in Graves' hyperthyroidism and ophthalmopathy.

The material sequenced was peripheral blood mononuclear cells (PBMCs), taken at new diagnosis, from a patient treated with antithyroid drugs. These TCRs come from a woman in her 30s with Graves disease.

This clonotype has only a few counts. This chain connects TRBV4-1 to TRBJ2-3; 9 bases map to TRBD2. Per the germline V gene, CDR1 is MGHRA and CDR2 is YSYEKL. V trimming: 4 bases; J trimming: 1 base; junction bases outside the gene matches: 3. This CDR3 has 15 amino acids. Here the CDR3 DNA reads TGCGCCAGCAGCCGACTAGCGGTGGGCACAGATACGCAGTATTTT. Translating it yields CASSRLAVGTDTQYF.

In this sample, this clonotype turned up many times. V usage is TRBV3-1 and J usage is TRBJ2-5; D unclear. Looked up from germline, CDR1 is LGHDT and CDR2 is YNNKEL (reference sequence). The CDR3 covers 15 residues. Between the trimmed V and J ends, which lost 0 bases and 4 bases, there was a span of 12 bases. The CDR3 here is CASSQEGWRPETQYF. The CDR3 nucleotides read TGTGCCAGCAGCCAAGAGGGGTGGCGCCCAGAGACCCAGTACTTC.

This clonotype appeared many times. The chain joins TRBV20-1 to TRBJ2-1, with 10 nucleotides matching TRBD2. Germline loops: CDR1 DFQATT, CDR2 SNEGSKA (reference sequence). The CDR3 consists of 14 residues. The CDR3 DNA sequence: TGCAGCGGGGGAGCGGGAGGGAACTACAATGAGCAGTTCTTC. This encodes CSGGAGGNYNEQFF.

This clonotype appeared a few times. The J gene is TRBJ1-4, the V gene TRBV15; D not certain. The CDR3 contains 15 residues. Germline lookup yields CDR1 LNHNV and CDR2 YYDKDF (reference sequence). Trimming removed 0 bases from V and 3 bases from J, with 8 bases in between. The DNA for the CDR3 is TGTGCCACCAGCAGAGATCAGGTCGCTAATGAAAAACTGTTTTTT. Amino acids: CATSRDQVANEKLFF.